Following are 26 T cell receptor beta chains from one sample sequenced in a study of T-cell reconstitution after alpha-beta-depleted transplantation in children. Unique molecular identifiers were incorporated into the prepared TCRbeta library. One entry per CDR3 protein results from TCRdb running MiXCR on the PCR reads. The table lists about 540,000 distinct CDR3 sequences, 15% to 20% of them singletons. Sequenced material: PBMCs from the stem cell graft donor, taken from the stem cell graft. All receptors derive from a human donor who donated a stem cell graft to a child with acute lymphoblastic leukemia.

This chain connects TRBV29-1 to TRBJ2-7, with D perhaps TRBD1 or TRBD2 (5 bases each). From germline, CDR1 is SQVTM and CDR2 ANQGSEA. CDR3 length: 14 residues. V lost 7 bases and J lost 0, with 16 bases in between. CDR3 amino acids: CSALGERVSYEQYF. The CDR3 nucleotides read TGCAGCGCACTGGGGGAACGGGTCTCCTACGAGCAGTACTTC.

This clonotype was seen many times. The chain recombines TRBV27 with TRBJ1-1; TRBD1 agrees at 9 bases. Germline V gene lookup returns CDR1 MNHEY and CDR2 SMNVEV (reference sequence). The CDR3 has 15 amino acids. V gave up 6 bases and J gave up 4 bases; unmatched junction bases: 9. The CDR3 sequence: CASSRLPGQGTEAFF. In nucleotides, the CDR3 is TGTGCCAGCAGCCGACTTCCGGGACAGGGCACTGAAGCTTTCTTT.

V is TRBV21-1 and J is TRBJ1-3. TRBV21-1 is assigned pseudogene status. The CDR3 has 16 residues. The chain's CDR3 is CASSKASIRLGNTIYF. The CDR3 region has the DNA TGTGCCAGCAGCAAAGCCTCGATTAGACTAGGAAACACCATATATTTT.

A single count supports this clonotype. The chain joins TRBV5-1 to TRBJ2-2; 7 bases match TRBD2. This CDR3 has 16 amino acids. With 3 bases clipped from V and 3 bases from J, the junction kept 8 bases outside the gene matches. Germline V gene lookup returns CDR1 SGHRS and CDR2 YFSETQ. The CDR3 DNA is TGCGCCAGCAGCTCCCGTGGGGGAGGGCACACCGGGGAGCTGTTTTTT. Amino acids: CASSSRGGGHTGELFF. Full variable domain (missing parts from reference TRBV5-1 and TRBJ2-2): KAGVTQTPRYLIKTRGQQVTLSCSPISGHRSVSWYQQTPGQGLQFLFEYFSETQRNKGNFPGRFSGRQFSNSRSEMNVSTLELGDSALYLCASSSRGGGHTGELFFGEGSRLTVL.

This clonotype was observed a handful of times. This chain connects TRBV18 to TRBJ1-6; TRBD1 aligns across 7 bases. This CDR3 comprises 16 residues. The germline V gene encodes CDR1 KGHSH and CDR2 LQKENI. The V and J ends lost 6 bases and 10 bases, in that order; junction bases with no gene match: 15. This CDR3 reads CASSQAGTVSRSPLHF. The CDR3, as DNA: TGTGCCAGCTCCCAAGCCGGGACAGTGTCTCGGTCACCCCTCCACTTT. The full variable domain, in which reference TRBV18 and TRBJ1-6 provide the parts outside the CDR3, is NAGVMQNPRHLVRRRGQEARLRCSPMKGHSHVYWYRQLPEEGLKFMVYLQKENIIDESGMPKERFSAEFPKEGPSILRIQQVVRGDSAAYFCASSQAGTVSRSPLHFGNGTRLTVT.

V usage is TRBV6-1 and J usage is TRBJ2-3; 9 positions agree with TRBD2. CDR3 length: 17 amino acids. J lost 0 bases, V lost 4 bases, and 8 bases had no gene match. CDR1 is MNHNS, CDR2 SASEGT, per germline. In DNA, the CDR3 is TGTGCCAGCAGTGTCACGGGACTAGCCCCGAGCACAGATACGCAGTATTTT. Translation gives CASSVTGLAPSTDTQYF.

A few counts support this clonotype. The genes are TRBV5-1 and TRBJ2-1, with D maybe TRBD2 (6 bases). CDR3 size: 19 residues. The germline V gene encodes CDR1 SGHRS and CDR2 YFSETQ. V lost 0 bases and J lost 10, with 29 bases in between. The CDR3: CASSLAVIRRDGPSGEQFF. Written as DNA, the CDR3 is TGCGCCAGCAGCTTGGCCGTAATAAGGAGGGATGGGCCGAGTGGGGAGCAGTTCTTC.

The CDR3 coding sequence is TGTGCCAGCAGTTTCGGGCCTTTAACCGGGGAGCTGTTTTTT. Protein: CASSFGPLTGELFF. The J gene is TRBJ2-2, the V gene TRBV27, with no clear D. This CDR3 is 14 amino acids long. Trimming stripped 3 bases from V and 5 bases from J, with 10 bases between. CDR1 and CDR2 (germline): MNHEY, SMNVEV (reference sequence).

Points on this clonotype: The junction shows a germline mismatch at one end, possibly a read error. This sequence joins TRBV5-1 and TRBJ2-1; TRBD1 is a possible D gene (6 bases). The CDR3 has 16 residues. CDR1 is SGHRS and CDR2 is YFSETQ in the germline V gene. DNA of the CDR3: TGCGCCAGCAGCTTGGGGCAGGGGTGGTACTACGATGAGCAGTTCTTC. Translation gives CASSLGQGWYYDEQFF.

The rearrangement joins TRBV20-1 to TRBJ2-6, with a weak D call TRBD1 (6 bases). This CDR3 comprises 17 residues. V was cut by 1 base and J by 1 base, with 14 bases left in between. Germline V gene data show CDR1 as DFQATT and CDR2 as SNEGSKA (reference sequence). The CDR3 sequence: CSARGRTAVSGANVLTF. The DNA of the CDR3 is TGCAGTGCTAGAGGGAGGACAGCCGTTTCTGGGGCCAACGTCCTGACTTTC.

In this sample, this clonotype turned up once. The chain employs TRBV29-1 and TRBJ2-1; D is ambiguous. Per the germline V gene, CDR1 is SQVTM and CDR2 is ANQGSEA. This CDR3 is 12 amino acids long. The V end lost 6 bases, the J end lost 3 bases, and 9 bases lay between the germline ends. As DNA, the CDR3 is TGCAGCGTAGGGAACAGCTACAATGAGCAGTTCTTC. It yields the protein CSVGNSYNEQFF.

CDR3 sequence: CASRPSGTNQPQHF. The CDR3 bases are TGTGCCAGCAGGCCCTCGGGGACCAATCAGCCCCAGCATTTT. The V gene is TRBV12-3 or TRBV12-4, the J gene TRBJ1-5, with D possibly being TRBD1 (5 bases). The CDR3 sequence is 14 residues long. The V gene lost 6 bases and the J gene lost 3 bases, with 12 bases spanning the gap.

This clonotype was found a few times. This chain joins TRBV5-1 and TRBJ2-2; TRBD1 aligns across 8 bases. The CDR3 has 19 residues. The germline V gene has CDR1 SGHRS and CDR2 YFSETQ. The J segment lost 0 bases and the V segment lost 4 bases, leaving 14 bases of the junction unmatched. The CDR3 protein is CASSLGWTGPLSNTGELFF. CDR3 nucleotides: TGCGCCAGCAGCCTGGGATGGACAGGGCCCTTATCGAACACCGGGGAGCTGTTTTTT.

This clonotype was counted between two and nine times. V and J are TRBV20-1 and TRBJ2-3; TRBD2 might be the D (6 bases). Germline-derived CDR1 and CDR2 are DFQATT and SNEGSKA (reference sequence). Trimming removed 1 base from V and 0 bases from J, with 20 bases in between. The CDR3 has 18 residues. The CDR3 reads CSARVRSRRAGSTDTQYF. The CDR3 DNA follows: TGCAGTGCTAGAGTTAGGTCTCGGAGGGCCGGAAGCACAGATACGCAGTATTTT.

The chain recombines TRBV12-3 or TRBV12-4 with TRBJ2-1; 11 bases are a match to TRBD2. Trimming cost V 3 bases and J 8 bases; bases outside gene matches: 9. This CDR3 region has 16 residues. CDR3 coding DNA: TGTGCCAGCAGTTTCGGGCTAGCGGGAGGATGGGATGAGCAGTTCTTC. Translation gives CASSFGLAGGWDEQFF.

The chain employs TRBV18 and TRBJ1-1, with TRBD1 matching 9 bases. Germline V gene sequence: CDR1 KGHSH, CDR2 LQKENI. V was clipped by 5 bases and J by 3 bases; unmatched bases: 7. CDR3 size: 15 residues. As DNA, the CDR3 is TGTGCCAGCTCATCGGACAGGGGATCGGACACTGAAGCTTTCTTT. Translating gives CASSSDRGSDTEAFF. Based on the CDR3 plus reference TRBV18 and TRBJ1-1, the full variable domain is NAGVMQNPRHLVRRRGQEARLRCSPMKGHSHVYWYRQLPEEGLKFMVYLQKENIIDESGMPKERFSAEFPKEGPSILRIQQVVRGDSAAYFCASSSDRGSDTEAFFGQGTRLTVV.

The chain recombines TRBV11-2 with TRBJ1-5; TRBD1 matches 11 bases. Germline V gene lookup returns CDR1 SGHAT and CDR2 FQNNGV. The CDR3 has 15 residues. Trimming took 5 bases from V and 7 from J; bases not matched to a gene: 7. CDR3 region: CASSHGQGAKQPQHF. Here the CDR3 DNA reads TGTGCCAGCAGCCACGGACAGGGGGCAAAACAGCCCCAGCATTTT.

This clonotype was picked up a small number of times. This chain uses TRBV4-1 with TRBJ1-3, with D uncertain. With 1 base removed from V and 0 bases from J, the gap between germline ends came to 16 bases. Germline V lookup: CDR1 MGHRA, CDR2 YSYEKL. The CDR3 runs to 18 residues. CDR3 in DNA: TGCGCCAGCAGCCAAGGGCCGCCTACTGCCCTCTCTGGAAACACCATATATTTT. Its protein is CASSQGPPTALSGNTIYF.

This clonotype was recorded only once. The V call is TRBV11-2, the J call TRBJ1-1, with D possibly being TRBD1 (6 bases). Looked up from germline, CDR1 is SGHAT and CDR2 is FQNNGV. The V end was cut by 4 bases, the J end by 1 base, with 13 bases between. The CDR3 has 15 residues. The CDR3 sequence: CASSSWGGANTEAFF. The CDR3 bases are TGTGCCAGCAGCTCCTGGGGGGGGGCGAACACTGAAGCTTTCTTT.

This clonotype was observed a few times. V and J are TRBV5-1 and TRBJ2-1; D call uncertain. The CDR3 runs 13 residues. CDR1 and CDR2 from the germline V gene are SGHRS and YFSETQ. V was pared by 0 bases and J by 8 bases, with 9 bases between. CDR3 in amino acids: CASSLEAHDEQFF. The CDR3 nucleotides read TGCGCCAGCAGCTTGGAGGCACACGATGAGCAGTTCTTC.

The genes are TRBV2 and TRBJ2-2; 9 nucleotides match TRBD2. The V and J ends lost 4 bases and 4 bases, in that order; junction bases with no gene match: 4. The CDR3 consists of 15 residues. The germline gives CDR1 SNHLY, CDR2 FYNNEI. DNA of the CDR3: TGTGCCAGCAGTGGATTAGCGGGAGCCACCGGGGAGCTGTTTTTT. It codes for CASSGLAGATGELFF.

V is TRBV3-1 and J is TRBJ1-5, with a possible D match to TRBD1 (5 bases). V lost 1 base, J lost 4 bases, and 8 bases lay in between. Germline V gene lookup returns CDR1 LGHDT and CDR2 YNNKEL (reference sequence). CDR3 size: 14 residues. The CDR3 nucleotides are TGTGCCAGCAGCCAAGGGGGGTTTAATCAGCCCCAGCATTTT. Its translation: CASSQGGFNQPQHF.

Remarks on this clonotype: The junction shows a germline mismatch at one end, possibly a read error. The chain has TRBV11-2 and TRBJ2-2; no firm D call. CDR3 size: 16 residues. CDR1 is SGHAT and CDR2 is FQNNGV in the germline V gene. Written as DNA, the CDR3 is TGTGCCAGCAGCCCCGGAGTGAGAGCAGTCACCCGGGAGCTGTTTTTT. Protein product: CASSPGVRAVTRELFF.

V is TRBV20-1 and J is TRBJ2-7; 8 bases are a match to TRBD1. The germline gives CDR1 DFQATT, CDR2 SNEGSKA (reference sequence). There are 14 residues in the CDR3. V lost 2 bases to trimming and J lost 6 bases; unmatched junction nucleotides: 9. CDR3: CSARSGQGVGEQYF. CDR3 coding DNA: TGCAGTGCTAGATCCGGACAGGGAGTAGGCGAGCAGTACTTC.

This clonotype has just a few counts. V is TRBV29-1 and J is TRBJ1-1; D is possibly TRBD1 (5 bases). V lost 5 bases, J lost 1 base, and 11 bases lay in between. Germline lookup yields CDR1 SQVTM and CDR2 ANQGSEA. The CDR3 sequence is 13 residues long. CDR3 amino acids: CSVRGATNTEAFF. The CDR3 region has the DNA TGCAGCGTTAGGGGCGCGACGAACACTGAAGCTTTCTTT.

The rearrangement uses TRBV20-1 and TRBJ1-3; D unresolved. Trimming took off 0 bases at V and 0 bases at J, with 6 bases between the two ends. Per germline, CDR1 DFQATT and CDR2 SNEGSKA (reference sequence). The CDR3 runs to 14 residues. The chain's CDR3 is CSARDVYSGNTIYF. The CDR3 coding sequence is TGCAGTGCTAGAGATGTCTACTCTGGAAACACCATATATTTT.